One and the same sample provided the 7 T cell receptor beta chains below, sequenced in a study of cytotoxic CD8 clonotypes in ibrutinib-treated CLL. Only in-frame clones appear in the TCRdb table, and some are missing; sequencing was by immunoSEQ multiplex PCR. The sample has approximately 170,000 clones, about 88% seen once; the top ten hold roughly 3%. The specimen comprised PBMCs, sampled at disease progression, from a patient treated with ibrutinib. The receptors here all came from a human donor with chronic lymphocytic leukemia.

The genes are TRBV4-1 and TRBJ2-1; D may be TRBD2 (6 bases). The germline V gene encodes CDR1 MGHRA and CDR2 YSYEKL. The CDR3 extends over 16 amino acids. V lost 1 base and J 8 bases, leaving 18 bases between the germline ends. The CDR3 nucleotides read TGCGCCAGCAGCCAAGCCTGGGGGGAGGCTAGGTATGAGCAGTTCTTC. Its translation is CASSQAWGEARYEQFF.

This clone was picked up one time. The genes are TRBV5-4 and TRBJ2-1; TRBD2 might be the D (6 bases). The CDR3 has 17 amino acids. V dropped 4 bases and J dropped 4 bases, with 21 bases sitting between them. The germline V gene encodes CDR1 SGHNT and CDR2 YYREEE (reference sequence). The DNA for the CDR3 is TGTGCCAGCAGCATTGGCAAATCGGGACTCGATTACAATGAGCAGTTCTTC. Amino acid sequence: CASSIGKSGLDYNEQFF.

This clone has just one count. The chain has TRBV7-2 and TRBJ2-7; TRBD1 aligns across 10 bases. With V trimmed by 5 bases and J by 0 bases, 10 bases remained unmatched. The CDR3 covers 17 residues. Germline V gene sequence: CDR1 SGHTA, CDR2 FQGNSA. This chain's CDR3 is CASSRTDRGLYSYEQYF. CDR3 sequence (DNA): TGTGCCAGCAGCCGCACCGACAGGGGGCTATACTCCTACGAGCAGTACTTC.

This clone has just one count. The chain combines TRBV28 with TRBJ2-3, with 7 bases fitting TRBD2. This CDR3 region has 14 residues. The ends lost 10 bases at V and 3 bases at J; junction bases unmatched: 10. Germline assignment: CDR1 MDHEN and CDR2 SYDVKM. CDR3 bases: TGTGCCATCCACAGCGGGGCTGAGACAGATACGCAGTATTTT. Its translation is CAIHSGAETDTQYF.

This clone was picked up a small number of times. The CDR3 DNA follows: TGTGCCATCAGTGAGTCGGGCAGGGGGGACACTGAAGCTTTCTTT. It specifies CAISESGRGDTEAFF. The chain recombines TRBV10-3 with TRBJ1-1; 7 nucleotides line up with TRBD1. This CDR3 comprises 15 residues. Germline V lookup: CDR1 ENHRY, CDR2 SYGVKD. With 0 bases clipped from V and 3 bases from J, the junction kept 4 bases outside the gene matches.

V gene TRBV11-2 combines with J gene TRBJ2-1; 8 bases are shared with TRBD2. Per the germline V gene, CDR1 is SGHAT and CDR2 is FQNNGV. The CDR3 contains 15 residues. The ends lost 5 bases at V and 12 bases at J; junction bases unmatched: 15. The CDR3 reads CASSPKAGEATVQFF. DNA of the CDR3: TGTGCCAGCAGCCCAAAAGCGGGAGAAGCCACTGTGCAGTTCTTC.

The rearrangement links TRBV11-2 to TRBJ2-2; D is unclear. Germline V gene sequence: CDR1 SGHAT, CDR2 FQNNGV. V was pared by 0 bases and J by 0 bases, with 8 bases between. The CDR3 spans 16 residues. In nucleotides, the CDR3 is TGTGCCAGCAGCTTAGATCTGGGAACGAACACCGGGGAGCTGTTTTTT. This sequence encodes CASSLDLGTNTGELFF.